This record covers a single T cell receptor beta chain. Its target is unknown. Donors comprised healthy HIV-negative adults lacking recent acute infections or vaccinations. This specimen belongs to a study of shared clonotypes between healthy human individuals. Study-wide findings and caveats: Estimated richness was generally greater in naive than memory subsets.

The data were produced by immunoSEQ multiplex PCR, yet TCRdb's version contains in-frame clones alone and is incomplete. Here the sample spans roughly 1 million clones, 65% to 80% being singletons. Trimming took 4 bases from V and 0 from J, leaving 10 bases between them. The CDR3 runs 14 residues. Germline CDR1 SQVTM, CDR2 ANQGSEA. The sequence was obtained from a man aged 18-30 years in good health. The sample consisted of memory CD4+ T cells sorted from blood. Noted subset: CD45RA-negative fraction. The V and J genes are TRBV29-1 and TRBJ2-1; tentative D call: TRBD1 (5 bases). CDR3 loop: CSVVARASYNEQFF. CDR3 in DNA: TGCAGCGTTGTTGCCAGGGCCTCCTACAATGAGCAGTTCTTC.